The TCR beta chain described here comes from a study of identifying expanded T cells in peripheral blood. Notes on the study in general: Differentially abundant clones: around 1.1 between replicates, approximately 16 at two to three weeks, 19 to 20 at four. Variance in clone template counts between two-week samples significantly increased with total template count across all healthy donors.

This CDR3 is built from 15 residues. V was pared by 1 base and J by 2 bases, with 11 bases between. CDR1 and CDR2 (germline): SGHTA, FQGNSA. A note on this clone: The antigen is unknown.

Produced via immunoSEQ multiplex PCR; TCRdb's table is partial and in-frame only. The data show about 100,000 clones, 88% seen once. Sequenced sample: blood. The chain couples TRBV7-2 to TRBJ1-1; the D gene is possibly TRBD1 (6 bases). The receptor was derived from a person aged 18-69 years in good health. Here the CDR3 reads CASSLEGHQNTEAFF. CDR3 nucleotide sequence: TGTGCCAGCAGCTTAGAGGGACATCAAAACACTGAAGCTTTCTTT.